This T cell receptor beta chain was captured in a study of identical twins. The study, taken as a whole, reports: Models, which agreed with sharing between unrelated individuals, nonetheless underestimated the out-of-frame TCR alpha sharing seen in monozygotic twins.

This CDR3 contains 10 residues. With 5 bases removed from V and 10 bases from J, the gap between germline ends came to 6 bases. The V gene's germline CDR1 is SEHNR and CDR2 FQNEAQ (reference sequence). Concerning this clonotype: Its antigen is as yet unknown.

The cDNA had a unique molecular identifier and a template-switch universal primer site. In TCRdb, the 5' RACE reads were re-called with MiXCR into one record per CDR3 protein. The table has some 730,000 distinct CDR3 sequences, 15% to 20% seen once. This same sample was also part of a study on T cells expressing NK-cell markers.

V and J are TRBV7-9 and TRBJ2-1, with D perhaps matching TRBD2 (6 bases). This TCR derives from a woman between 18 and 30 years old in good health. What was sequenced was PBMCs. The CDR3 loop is CASSREEQFF. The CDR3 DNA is TGTGCCAGCAGCCGGGAGGAGCAGTTCTTC.